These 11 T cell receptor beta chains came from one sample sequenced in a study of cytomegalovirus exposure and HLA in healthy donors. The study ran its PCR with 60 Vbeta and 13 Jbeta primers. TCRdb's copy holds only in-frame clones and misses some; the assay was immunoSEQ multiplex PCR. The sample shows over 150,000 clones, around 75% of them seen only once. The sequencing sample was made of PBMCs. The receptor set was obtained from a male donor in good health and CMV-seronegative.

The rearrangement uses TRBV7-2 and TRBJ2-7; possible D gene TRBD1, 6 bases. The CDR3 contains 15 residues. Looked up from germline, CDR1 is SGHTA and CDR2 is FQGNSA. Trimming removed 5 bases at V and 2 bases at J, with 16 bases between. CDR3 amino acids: CASSPRTAAAYEQYF. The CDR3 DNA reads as TGTGCCAGCAGCCCGCGGACAGCGGCAGCCTACGAGCAGTACTTC.

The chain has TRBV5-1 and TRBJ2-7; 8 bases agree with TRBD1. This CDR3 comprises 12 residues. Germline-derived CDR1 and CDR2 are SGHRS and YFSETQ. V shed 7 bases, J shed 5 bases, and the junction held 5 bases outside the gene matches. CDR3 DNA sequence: TGCGCCAGCCGGACAGGGTTCGACGAGCAGTACTTC. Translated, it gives CASRTGFDEQYF.

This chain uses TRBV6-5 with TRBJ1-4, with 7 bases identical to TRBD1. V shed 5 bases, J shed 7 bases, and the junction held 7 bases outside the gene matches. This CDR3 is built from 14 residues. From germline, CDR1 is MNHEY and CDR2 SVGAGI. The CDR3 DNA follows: TGTGCCAGCAGTGCGGGACAGCATCGTGAAAAACTGTTTTTT. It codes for CASSAGQHREKLFF.

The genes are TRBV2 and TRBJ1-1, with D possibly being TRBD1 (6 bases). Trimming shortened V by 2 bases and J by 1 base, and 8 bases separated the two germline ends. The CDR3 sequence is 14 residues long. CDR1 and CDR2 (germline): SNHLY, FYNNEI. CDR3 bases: TGTGCCAGCAGTGAACGCAGGGGGAACACTGAAGCTTTCTTT. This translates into CASSERRGNTEAFF.

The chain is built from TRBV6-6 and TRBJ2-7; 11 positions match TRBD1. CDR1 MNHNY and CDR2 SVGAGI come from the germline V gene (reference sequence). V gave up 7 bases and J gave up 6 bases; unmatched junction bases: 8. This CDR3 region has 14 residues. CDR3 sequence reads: CASTQGQGAREQYF. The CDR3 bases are TGTGCCAGCACTCAAGGACAGGGGGCGCGCGAGCAGTACTTC.

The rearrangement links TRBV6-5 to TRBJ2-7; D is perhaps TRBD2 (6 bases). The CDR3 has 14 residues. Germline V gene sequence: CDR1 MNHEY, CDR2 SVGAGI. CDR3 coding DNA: TGTGCTTCCTCTCGGGAGTACATCAGCCACGAGCAGTACTTC. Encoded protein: CASSREYISHEQYF.

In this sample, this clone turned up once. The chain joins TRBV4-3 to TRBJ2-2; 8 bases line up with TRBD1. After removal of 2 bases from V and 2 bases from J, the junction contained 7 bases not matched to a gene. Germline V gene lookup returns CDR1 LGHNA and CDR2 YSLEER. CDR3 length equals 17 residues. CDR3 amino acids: CASSQPRDRINTGELFF. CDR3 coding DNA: TGCGCCAGCAGCCAACCCCGGGACAGGATCAACACCGGGGAGCTGTTTTTT.

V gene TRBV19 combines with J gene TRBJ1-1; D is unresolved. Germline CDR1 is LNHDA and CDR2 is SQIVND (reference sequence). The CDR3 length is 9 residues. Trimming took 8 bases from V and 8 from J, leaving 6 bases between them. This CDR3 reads CASGPEAFF. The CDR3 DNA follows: TGTGCCAGTGGCCCAGAAGCTTTCTTT.

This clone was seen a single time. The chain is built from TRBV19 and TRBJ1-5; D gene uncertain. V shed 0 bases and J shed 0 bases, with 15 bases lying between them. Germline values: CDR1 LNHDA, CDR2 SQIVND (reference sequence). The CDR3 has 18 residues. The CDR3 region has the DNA TGTGCCAGTAGTATAGAGGGCACGCAAAGTGTTAGCAATCAGCCCCAGCATTTT. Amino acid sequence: CASSIEGTQSVSNQPQHF.

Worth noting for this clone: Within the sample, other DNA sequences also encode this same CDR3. This CDR3 reads CASSRDRATYGYTF. The CDR3 region has the DNA TGTGCCAGCAGTAGGGACAGGGCGACCTATGGCTACACCTTC. The chain has TRBV6-1 and TRBJ1-2; 9 nucleotides align to TRBD1. Germline V gives CDR1 MNHNS, CDR2 SASEGT. The CDR3 runs to 14 residues. J lost 4 bases, V lost 5 bases, and 5 bases had no gene match.

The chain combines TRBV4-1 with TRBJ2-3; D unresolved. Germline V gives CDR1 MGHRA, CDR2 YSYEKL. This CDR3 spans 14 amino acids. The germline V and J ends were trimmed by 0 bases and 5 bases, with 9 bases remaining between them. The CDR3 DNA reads TGCGCCAGCAGCCAAGACAACCTGAGAGATACGCAGTATTTT. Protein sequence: CASSQDNLRDTQYF.